This T cell receptor beta chain appears in the sequencing data of a study of cytotoxic CD8 clonotypes in ibrutinib-treated CLL. Broader study findings: Sustained-remission patients were sampled at one set of times and progressing patients at different ones. Clonality went up at ibrutinib response and then declined back toward baseline at progression.

The CDR3 is 12 amino acids. Germline-derived CDR1 and CDR2 are MGHRA and YSYEKL. V was shortened by 1 base and J by 7 bases, with 7 bases between the two germline ends. On this clone itself: Its target is not known.

The method was immunoSEQ multiplex PCR; TCRdb's version includes in-frame clones alone and lacks a portion of them. This table holds 35,000 to 55,000 clones, about 70% found once. This TCR came from a human donor with chronic lymphocytic leukemia. This specimen consisted of PBMCs, obtained after 12 months of ibrutinib treatment. The genes are TRBV4-1 and TRBJ1-1; D is ambiguous. In nucleotides, the CDR3 is TGCGCCAGCAGCCAAGCACGGCATGAAGCTTTCTTT. Translation: CASSQARHEAFF.